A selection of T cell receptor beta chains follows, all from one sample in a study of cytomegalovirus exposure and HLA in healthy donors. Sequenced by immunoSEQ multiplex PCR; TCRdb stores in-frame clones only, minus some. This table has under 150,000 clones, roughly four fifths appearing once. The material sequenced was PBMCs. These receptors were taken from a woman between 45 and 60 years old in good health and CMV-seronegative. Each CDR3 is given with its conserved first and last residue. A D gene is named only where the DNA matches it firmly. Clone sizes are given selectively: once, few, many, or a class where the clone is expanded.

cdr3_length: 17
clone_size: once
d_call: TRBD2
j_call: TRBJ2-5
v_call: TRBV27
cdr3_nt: TGTGCCAGCAGTTTCATGGGACTAGCGCAAAAACAAGAGACCCAGTACTTC
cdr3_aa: CASSFMGLAQKQETQYF

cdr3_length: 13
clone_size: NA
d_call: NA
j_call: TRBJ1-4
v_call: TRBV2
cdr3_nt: TGTGCCAGCAACCGGGTTCAGAGTGAAAAACTGTTTTTT
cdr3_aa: CASNRVQSEKLFF

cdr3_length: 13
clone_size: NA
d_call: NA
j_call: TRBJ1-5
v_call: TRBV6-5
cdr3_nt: TGTGCCAGCAGGAGGGAGGGCAATCAGCCCCAGCATTTT
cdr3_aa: CASRREGNQPQHF

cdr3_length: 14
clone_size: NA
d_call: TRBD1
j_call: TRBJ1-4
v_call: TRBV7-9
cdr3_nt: TGTGCCAGCAGCTCAGCCGGGACAGAAGAAAAACTGTTTTTT
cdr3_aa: CASSSAGTEEKLFF

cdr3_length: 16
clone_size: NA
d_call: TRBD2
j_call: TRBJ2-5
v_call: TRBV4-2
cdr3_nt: TGTGCCAGCAGCCCCTTGCAAGCGGGAGAGGTAGAGACCCAGTACTTC
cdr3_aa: CASSPLQAGEVETQYF

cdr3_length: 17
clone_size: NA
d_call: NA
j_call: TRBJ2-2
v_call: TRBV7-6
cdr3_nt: TGTGCCAGCAGCCCCCCGAGAAGGGGGTCAGGCACCGGGGAGCTGTTTTTT
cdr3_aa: CASSPPRRGSGTGELFF

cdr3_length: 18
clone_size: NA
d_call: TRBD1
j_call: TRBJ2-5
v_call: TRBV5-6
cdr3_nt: TGTGCCAGCAGCTTGCGGGTAGCGGCGGACAGGGACCAAGAGACCCAGTACTTC
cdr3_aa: CASSLRVAADRDQETQYF

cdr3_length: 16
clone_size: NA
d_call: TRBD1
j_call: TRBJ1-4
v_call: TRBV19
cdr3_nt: TGTGCCAGTAGCTCTGGGACAGGGCGTAGTAATGAAAAACTGTTTTTT
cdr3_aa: CASSSGTGRSNEKLFF

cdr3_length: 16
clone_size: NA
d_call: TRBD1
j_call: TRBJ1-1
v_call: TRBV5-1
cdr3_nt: TGCGCCAGCAGCTTGGGGCAGGGGGTCATGAACACTGAAGCTTTCTTT
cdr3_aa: CASSLGQGVMNTEAFF

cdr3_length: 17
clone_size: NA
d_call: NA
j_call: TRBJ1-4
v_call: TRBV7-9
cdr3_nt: TGTGCCAGCACCCTCCCGGCGCGACAGCAAACTAATGAAAAACTGTTTTTT
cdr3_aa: CASTLPARQQTNEKLFF

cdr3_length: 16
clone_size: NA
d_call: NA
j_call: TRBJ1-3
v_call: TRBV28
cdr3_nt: TGTGCCAGCAGTTTATATTTTGGCCGCTCTGGAAACACCATATATTTT
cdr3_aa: CASSLYFGRSGNTIYF

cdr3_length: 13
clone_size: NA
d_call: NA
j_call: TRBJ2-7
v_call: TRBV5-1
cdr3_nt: TGCGCCAGCAGCTCGCCAGGACTCCCCGAGCAGTACTTC
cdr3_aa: CASSSPGLPEQYF

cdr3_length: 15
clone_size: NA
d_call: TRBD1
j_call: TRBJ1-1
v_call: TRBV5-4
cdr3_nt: TGTGCCAGCAGCATTCCACAGGGGGCGGACACTGAAGCTTTCTTT
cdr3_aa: CASSIPQGADTEAFF

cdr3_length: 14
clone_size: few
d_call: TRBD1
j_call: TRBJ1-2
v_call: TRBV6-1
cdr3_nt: TGTGCCAGCAGCCCTTTACAGGGGGAGGGCGGCTACACCTTC
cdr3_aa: CASSPLQGEGGYTF

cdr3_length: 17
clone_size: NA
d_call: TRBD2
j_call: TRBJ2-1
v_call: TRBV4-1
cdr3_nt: TGCGCCAGCAGCCAAGATCCATTGGGGCTAGCGGGAGATAAAGGGTTCTTC
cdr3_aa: CASSQDPLGLAGDKGFF

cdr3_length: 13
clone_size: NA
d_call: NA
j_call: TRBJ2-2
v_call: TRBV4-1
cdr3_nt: TGCGCCAGCAGCCATCACGGGTCCGGGGAGCTGTTTTTT
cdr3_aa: CASSHHGSGELFF

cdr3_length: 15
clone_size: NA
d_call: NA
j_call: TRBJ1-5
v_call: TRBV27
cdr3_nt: TGTGCCAGCAGTTTTACGGGACAAAGAAATCAGCCCCAGCATTTT
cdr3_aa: CASSFTGQRNQPQHF

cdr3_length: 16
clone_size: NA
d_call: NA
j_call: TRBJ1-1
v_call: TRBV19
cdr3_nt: TGTGCCAGTAGTCCCTACCGACAGGCCACGAACACTGAAGCTTTCTTT
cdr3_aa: CASSPYRQATNTEAFF

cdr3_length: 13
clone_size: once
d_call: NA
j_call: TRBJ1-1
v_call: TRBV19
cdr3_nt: TGTGCCAGTAGTATATTCGTGAACACTGAAGCTTTCTTT
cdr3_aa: CASSIFVNTEAFF

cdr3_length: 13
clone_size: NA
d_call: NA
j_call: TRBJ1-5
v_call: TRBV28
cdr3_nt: TGTGCCAGCAGGGGCGGGGGTAGTCAGCCCCAGCATTTT
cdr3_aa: CASRGGGSQPQHF

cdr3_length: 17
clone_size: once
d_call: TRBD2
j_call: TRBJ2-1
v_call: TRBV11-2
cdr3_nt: TGTGCCAGCAGCTTAGAGGGGCTAGCGGGAGGGAGGGATGAGCAGTTCTTC
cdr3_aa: CASSLEGLAGGRDEQFF

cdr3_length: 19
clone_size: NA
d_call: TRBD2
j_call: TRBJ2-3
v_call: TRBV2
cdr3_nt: TGTGCCAGCAGTGAAGCTACCGGGACTAGCAACTTGAGGACAGATACGCAGTATTTT
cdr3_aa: CASSEATGTSNLRTDTQYF

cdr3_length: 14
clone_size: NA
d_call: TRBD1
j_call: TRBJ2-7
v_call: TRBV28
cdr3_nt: TGTGCCAGCAGCCGGGACAGGGGATCCCACGAGCAGTACTTC
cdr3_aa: CASSRDRGSHEQYF

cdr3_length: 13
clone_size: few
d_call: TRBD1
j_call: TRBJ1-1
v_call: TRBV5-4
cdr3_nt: TGTGCCAGCAGCGTGCCGGGACAGGTAGAAGCTTTCTTT
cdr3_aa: CASSVPGQVEAFF

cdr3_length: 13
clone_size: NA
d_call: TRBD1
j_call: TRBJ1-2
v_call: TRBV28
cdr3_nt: TGTGCCAGCAGGCCCCCGACAGGGAATGGCTACACCTTC
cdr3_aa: CASRPPTGNGYTF

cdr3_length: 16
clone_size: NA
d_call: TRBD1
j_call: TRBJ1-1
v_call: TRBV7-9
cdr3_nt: TGTTCCAGCAGCTCAGACAGGGGAGCGGGTGTGCGTGAAGCTTTCTTT
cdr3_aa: CSSSSDRGAGVREAFF

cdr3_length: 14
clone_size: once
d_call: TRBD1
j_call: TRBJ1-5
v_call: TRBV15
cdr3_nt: TGTGCCACCCCTTGCACAGGGGTCGGCCAGCCCCAGCATTTT
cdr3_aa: CATPCTGVGQPQHF

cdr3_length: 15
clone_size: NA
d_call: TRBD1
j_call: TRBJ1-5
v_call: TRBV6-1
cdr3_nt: TGTGCCAGCAACCAGGGGGCTTTCGGCAATCAGCCCCAGCATTTT
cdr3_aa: CASNQGAFGNQPQHF

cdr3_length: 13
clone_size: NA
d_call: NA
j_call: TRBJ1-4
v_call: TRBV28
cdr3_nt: TGTGCCAGCAGTCCCGGGGTGAATGAAAAACTGTTTTTT
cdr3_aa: CASSPGVNEKLFF

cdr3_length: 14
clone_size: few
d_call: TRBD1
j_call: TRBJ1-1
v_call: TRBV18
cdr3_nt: TGTGCCAGCTCGCGGGACAGAGTTGGGGCTGAAGCTTTCTTT
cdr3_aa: CASSRDRVGAEAFF

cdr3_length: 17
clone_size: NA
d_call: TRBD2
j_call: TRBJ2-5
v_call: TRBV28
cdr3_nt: TGTGCCAGCAGGACTTACAGGTCTGAGCTAGCGGGAGAGACCCAGTACTTC
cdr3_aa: CASRTYRSELAGETQYF

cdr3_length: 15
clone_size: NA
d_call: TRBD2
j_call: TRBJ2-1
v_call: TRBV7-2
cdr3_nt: TGTGCCAGCAGCTCAGAAGGACTAGCGGGATATGAGCAGTTCTTC
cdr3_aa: CASSSEGLAGYEQFF

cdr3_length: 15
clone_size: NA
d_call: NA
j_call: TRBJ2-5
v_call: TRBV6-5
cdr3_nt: TGTGCCAGCCCCCACGTAAGGGGCCGTCAAGAGACCCAGTACTTC
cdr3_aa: CASPHVRGRQETQYF

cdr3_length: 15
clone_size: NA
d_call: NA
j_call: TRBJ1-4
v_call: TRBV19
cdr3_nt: TGTGCCAGTAGTGCCGGCCAGGGCGGTTCCGAAAAACTGTTTTTT
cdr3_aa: CASSAGQGGSEKLFF

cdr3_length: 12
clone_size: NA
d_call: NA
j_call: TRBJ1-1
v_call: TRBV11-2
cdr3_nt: TGTGCCAGCAGCTTACGCCAGGGGGAAGCTTTCTTT
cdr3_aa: CASSLRQGEAFF

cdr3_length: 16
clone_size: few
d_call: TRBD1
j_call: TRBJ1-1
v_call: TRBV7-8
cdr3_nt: TGTGCCAGCAGCTTAGCGGGGACAGCCGCCTCAACTGAAGCTTTCTTT
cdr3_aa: CASSLAGTAASTEAFF

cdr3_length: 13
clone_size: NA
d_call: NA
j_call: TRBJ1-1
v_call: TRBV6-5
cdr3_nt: TGTGCCAGCAGTTACTCGACAGTAGATGAAGCTTTCTTT
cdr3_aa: CASSYSTVDEAFF

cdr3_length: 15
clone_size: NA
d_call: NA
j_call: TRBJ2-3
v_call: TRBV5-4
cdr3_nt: TGTGCCAGCAGCGGAACTAGTTTGGTGACAGATACGCAGTATTTT
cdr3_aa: CASSGTSLVTDTQYF

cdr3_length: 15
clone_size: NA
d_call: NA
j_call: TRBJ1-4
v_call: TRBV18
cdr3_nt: TGTGCCAGCTCACCATTGGGGCAGGGTGATGAAAAACTGTTTTTT
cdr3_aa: CASSPLGQGDEKLFF

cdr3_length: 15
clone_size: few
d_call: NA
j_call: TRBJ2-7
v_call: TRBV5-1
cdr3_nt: TGCGCCAGCAGCTTGGCCTCAGGGTCCGTCTCCGAGCAGTACTTC
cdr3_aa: CASSLASGSVSEQYF

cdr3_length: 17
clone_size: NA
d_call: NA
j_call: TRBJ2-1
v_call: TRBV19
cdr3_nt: TGTGCCAGTAGTCCCAATTTATTGAAGAGCTCCTACAATGAGCAGTTCTTC
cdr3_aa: CASSPNLLKSSYNEQFF

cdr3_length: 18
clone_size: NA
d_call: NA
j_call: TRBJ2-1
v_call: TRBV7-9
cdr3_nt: TGTGCCAGCAGCTTATTGCCGTCTGGAACAGGAACCAACAATGAGCAGTTCTTC
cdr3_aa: CASSLLPSGTGTNNEQFF

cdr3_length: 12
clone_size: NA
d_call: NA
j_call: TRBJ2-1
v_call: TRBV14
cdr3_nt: TGTGCCAGCAGCCAAGTCGGGGTTGAGCAGTTCTTC
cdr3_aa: CASSQVGVEQFF

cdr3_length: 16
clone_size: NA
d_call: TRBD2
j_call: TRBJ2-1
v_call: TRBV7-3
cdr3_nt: TGTGCCAGCAGCTTCGTTAGCGGGAGGGCCTCGAGTGAGCAGTTCTTC
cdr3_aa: CASSFVSGRASSEQFF

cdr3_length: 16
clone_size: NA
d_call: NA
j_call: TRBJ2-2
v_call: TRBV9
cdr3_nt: TGTGCCAGCAGCGTAGTCGGGAGTTCGAACACCGGGGAGCTGTTTTTT
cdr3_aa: CASSVVGSSNTGELFF

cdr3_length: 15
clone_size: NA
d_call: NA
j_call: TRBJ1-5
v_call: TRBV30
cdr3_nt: TGTGCCTGGAGTGCAGGGTTCAATAGCAATCAGCCCCAGAATTTT
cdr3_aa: CAWSAGFNSNQPQNF